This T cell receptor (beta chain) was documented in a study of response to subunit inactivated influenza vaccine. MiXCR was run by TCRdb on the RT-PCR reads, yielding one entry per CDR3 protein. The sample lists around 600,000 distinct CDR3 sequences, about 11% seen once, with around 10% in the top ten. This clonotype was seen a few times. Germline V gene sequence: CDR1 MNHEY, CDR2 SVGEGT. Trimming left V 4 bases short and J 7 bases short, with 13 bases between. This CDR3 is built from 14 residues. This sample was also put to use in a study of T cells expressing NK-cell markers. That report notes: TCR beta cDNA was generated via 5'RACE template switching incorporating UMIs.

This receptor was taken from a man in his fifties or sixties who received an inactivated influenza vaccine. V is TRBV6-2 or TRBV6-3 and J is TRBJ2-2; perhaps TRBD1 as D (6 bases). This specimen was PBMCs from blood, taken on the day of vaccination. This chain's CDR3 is CASSFQQGIGELFF. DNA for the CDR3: TGTGCCAGCAGTTTCCAACAGGGTATCGGGGAGCTGTTTTTT.